This TCR beta chain was observed in a study of blood T cell repertoires in COVID-19 (dated by TCRdb to 2018 to 2020). About the full investigation: Samples covering the acute and convalescent phases of COVID-19 were provided by collaborators in the United States, Italy and Spain. The material from the prospective study consisted of cDNA or gDNA derived from T cells, B-cell-depleted T cells, or PBMCs. The dataset comprised deeply sampled blood TCRbeta repertoires from subjects exposed to, actively infected with, or recovered from COVID-19. A freely available public database, intended as a resource for researchers studying the immune response to SARS-CoV-2, is where the repertoires were released. Samples came from the ongoing ImmuneRACE study (first 160 participants) plus 1,254 subjects from 6 global collaborators. Sample metadata almost always included a de-identified subject ID, COVID-19 status, age in years and sex. HLA class I and class II types, where available, came from metadata supplied by the sample provider rather than from assay-based typing.

In the prospective study, participants were 18 to 89 years old, resided in about two dozen geographic areas of the United States, and were enrolled through a virtual design. In the prospective study, cohorts were assigned on the basis of participant-reported clinical history obtained from a screening survey and a study questionnaire. In the prospective study, whole blood, serum and a nasopharyngeal or oropharyngeal swab were collected from each participant by mobile phlebotomists. Additional blood draws and questionnaires over an approximately 2-month period could optionally be provided by prospective study participants. Before DNA extraction, prospective study blood samples were shipped either frozen or at room temperature. The CDR3 measures 16 amino acids from cysteine to phenylalanine. The retained sequence is limited to the CDR3, 48 bases, with the frame set at the first base. Via the germline V gene (reference sequence), CDR1 is GTSNPN and CDR2 SVGIG. V is reduced by 4 bases and J by 0 bases, leaving a spacing of 16 bases between them.

Points on this clone: No antigen is known for it. The sample holds no much larger clone one base away, and base qualities are not on file.

Study-wide findings and limitations: How much clinical and demographic metadata was included differed by source and by participant, and the metadata was provided uncurated.

The immunoSEQ Assay, a bias-controlled multiplex PCR, was used to amplify TCRbeta CDR3 regions from genomic DNA. Processing in the source paper ran as follows. The number of nucleated cells in each sample was estimated from the amplification of reference gene primers within the assay. Sequence reads were collapsed and filtered to measure the absolute abundance of every unique TCRbeta CDR3 rearrangement. Productive Simpson clonality was computed per sample as the square root of Simpson's diversity index over productive rearrangements. TCRdb took over this immuneACCESS table, retaining in-frame rearrangements with V and J assigned. Such tables are incomplete; in checked studies, under half of the missing clones stem from an unresolved V gene, and the remainder is unexplained. Clonal size and the V and J genes are those of that table, whereas D and trimming came from the DNA. Present in this sample are roughly 180,000 clones, over 75% of which were seen just once. Roughly 5.7% of the sample lies in the top ten.

Rearrangement joined TRBV30 to TRBJ1-3; a tentative D match to TRBD1 spans 6 bases. Sequencing input: PBMCs or T cells enriched from blood (not recorded which). The source is a woman aged 40 to 50 with acute COVID-19. The CDR3 is CAWKGTLGFSGNTIYF. In nucleotides, the sequence is TGTGCCTGGAAAGGGACACTGGGCTTCTCTGGAAACACCATATATTTT.